This T cell receptor beta chain was profiled in a study of cytomegalovirus exposure and HLA in healthy donors. Findings and caveats of the study: In a later analysis, TCR beta V- and J-gene trimming was associated with a missense DCLRE1C variant. Among TCR beta chains of equal frequency, HLA-associated ones were more clonally expanded in a later analysis.

V was cut by 1 base and J by 4 bases, with 11 bases left in between. The CDR3 spans 15 residues. Germline CDR1 SGHAT, CDR2 FQNNGV. The PCR had 60 Vbeta and 13 Jbeta primers. Using immunoSEQ multiplex PCR, the repertoire was profiled, and TCRdb retains in-frame clones only, with some absent. The profile covers approximately 74,000 clones, with around three quarters appearing a single time and about 7% taken by the ten largest. Comments on this clone: The antigen is undetermined.

The specimen sequenced was PBMCs. The chain carries TRBV11-2 and TRBJ2-1, with D possibly TRBD2 on 6 matching bases. This sequence originates from a woman between 40 and 50 years old in good health and CMV-seronegative. CDR3 residues: CASSLGLARYNEQFF. The CDR3 DNA is TGTGCCAGCAGCTTAGGGCTAGCGCGGTACAATGAGCAGTTCTTC.